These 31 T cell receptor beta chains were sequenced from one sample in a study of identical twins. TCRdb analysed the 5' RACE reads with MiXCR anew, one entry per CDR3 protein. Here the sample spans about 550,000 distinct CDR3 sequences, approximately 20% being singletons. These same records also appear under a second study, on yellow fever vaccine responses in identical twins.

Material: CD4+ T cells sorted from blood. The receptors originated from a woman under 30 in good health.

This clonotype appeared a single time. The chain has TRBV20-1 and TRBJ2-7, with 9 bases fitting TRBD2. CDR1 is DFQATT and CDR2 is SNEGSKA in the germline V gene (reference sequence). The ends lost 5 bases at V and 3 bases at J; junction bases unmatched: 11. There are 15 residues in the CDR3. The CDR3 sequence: CSACDRLAVGYEQYF. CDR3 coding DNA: TGCAGTGCTTGCGACCGACTAGCGGTGGGCTACGAGCAGTACTTC.

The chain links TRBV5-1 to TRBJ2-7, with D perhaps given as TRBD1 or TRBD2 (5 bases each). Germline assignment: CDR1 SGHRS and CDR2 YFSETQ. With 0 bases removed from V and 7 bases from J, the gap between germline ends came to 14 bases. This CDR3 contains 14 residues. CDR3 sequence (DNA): TGCGCCAGCAGCTTGGATGGGGGAGTGGGTGAGCAGTACTTC. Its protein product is CASSLDGGVGEQYF.

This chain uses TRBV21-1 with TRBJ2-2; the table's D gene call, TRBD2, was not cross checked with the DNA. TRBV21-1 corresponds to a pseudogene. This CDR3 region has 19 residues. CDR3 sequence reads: CASSAHPRTSEEYTGELFF. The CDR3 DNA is TGTGCCAGCAGCGCCCACCCTCGGACTAGCGAAGAATACACCGGGGAGCTGTTTTTT.

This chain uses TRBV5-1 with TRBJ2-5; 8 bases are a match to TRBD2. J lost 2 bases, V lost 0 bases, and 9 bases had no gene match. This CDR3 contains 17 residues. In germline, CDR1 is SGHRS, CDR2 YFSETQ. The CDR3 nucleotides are TGCGCCAGCAGCTTGGAACCGAGCGGGAGTTTGCAAGAGACCCAGTACTTC. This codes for CASSLEPSGSLQETQYF. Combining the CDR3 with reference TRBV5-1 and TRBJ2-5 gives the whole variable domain KAGVTQTPRYLIKTRGQQVTLSCSPISGHRSVSWYQQTPGQGLQFLFEYFSETQRNKGNFPGRFSGRQFSNSRSEMNVSTLELGDSALYLCASSLEPSGSLQETQYFGPGTRLLVL.

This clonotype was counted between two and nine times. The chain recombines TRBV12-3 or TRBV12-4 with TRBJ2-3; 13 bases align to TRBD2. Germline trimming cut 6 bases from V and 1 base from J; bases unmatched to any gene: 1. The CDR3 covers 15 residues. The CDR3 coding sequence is TGTGCCAGCAGGGGGACTAGCGGGGGCACAGATACGCAGTATTTT. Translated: CASRGTSGGTDTQYF.

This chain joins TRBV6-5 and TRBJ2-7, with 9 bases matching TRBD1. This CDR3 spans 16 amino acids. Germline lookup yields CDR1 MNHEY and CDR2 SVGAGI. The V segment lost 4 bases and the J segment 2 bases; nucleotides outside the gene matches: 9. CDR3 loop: CASSSIPWDRAYEQYF. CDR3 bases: TGTGCCAGCAGTTCAATTCCCTGGGACAGGGCCTACGAGCAGTACTTC.

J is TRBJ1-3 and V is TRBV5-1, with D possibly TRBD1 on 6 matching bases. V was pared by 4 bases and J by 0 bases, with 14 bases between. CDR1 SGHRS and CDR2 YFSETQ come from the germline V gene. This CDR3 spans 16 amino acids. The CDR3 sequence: CASSRFDRSSGNTIYF. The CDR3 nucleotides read TGCGCCAGCAGCCGATTCGACAGGAGCTCTGGAAACACCATATATTTT.

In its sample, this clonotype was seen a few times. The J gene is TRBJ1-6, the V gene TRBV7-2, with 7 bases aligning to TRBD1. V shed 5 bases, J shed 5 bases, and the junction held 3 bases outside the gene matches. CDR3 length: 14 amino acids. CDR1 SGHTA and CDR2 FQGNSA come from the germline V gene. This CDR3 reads CASSIQGNNSPLHF. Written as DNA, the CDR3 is TGTGCCAGCAGCATACAGGGGAATAATTCACCCCTCCACTTT.

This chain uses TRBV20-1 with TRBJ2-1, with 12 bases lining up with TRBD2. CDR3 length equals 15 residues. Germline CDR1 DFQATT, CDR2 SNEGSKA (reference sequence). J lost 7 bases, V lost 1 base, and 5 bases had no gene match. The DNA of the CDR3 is TGCAGTGCTAGAGCCCAGACTAGCGGGAGTAATGAGCAGTTCTTC. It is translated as CSARAQTSGSNEQFF.

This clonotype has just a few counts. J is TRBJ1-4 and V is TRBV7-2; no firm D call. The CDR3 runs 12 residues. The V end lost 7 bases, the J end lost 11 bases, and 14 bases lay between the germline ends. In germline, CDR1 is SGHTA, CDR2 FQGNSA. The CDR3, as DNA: TGTGCCAGCACCCAGCAGCGTGGGAAACTGTTTTTT. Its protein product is CASTQQRGKLFF.

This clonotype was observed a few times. DNA of the CDR3: TGCAGCCCCCCTCAGAGCCCTTGCGGGTCCTACGAGCAGTACTTC. Protein sequence: CSPPQSPCGSYEQYF. V usage is TRBV29-1 and J usage is TRBJ2-7; a weak D match, TRBD2 (5 bases). V lost 8 bases to trimming and J lost 1 base, with 21 bases between them. CDR1 SQVTM and CDR2 ANQGSEA come from the germline V gene. The CDR3 loop spans 15 amino acids.

The CDR3 bases are TGCAGCGTAGCGGGACAGTTAAATGAGCAGTTCTTC. Translating gives CSVAGQLNEQFF. V usage is TRBV29-1 and J usage is TRBJ2-1; D tentatively fits TRBD1 or TRBD2 (7 bases each). The CDR3 covers 12 residues. The ends were cut back, 6 bases at V and 7 bases at J, with 13 bases in the middle. Germline V gives CDR1 SQVTM, CDR2 ANQGSEA.

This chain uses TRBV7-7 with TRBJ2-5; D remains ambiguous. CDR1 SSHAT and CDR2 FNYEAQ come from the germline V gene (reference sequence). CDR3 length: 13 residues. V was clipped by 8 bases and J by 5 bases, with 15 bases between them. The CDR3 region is CASGVGVWETQYF. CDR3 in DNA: TGTGCCAGCGGAGTAGGAGTATGGGAGACCCAGTACTTC.

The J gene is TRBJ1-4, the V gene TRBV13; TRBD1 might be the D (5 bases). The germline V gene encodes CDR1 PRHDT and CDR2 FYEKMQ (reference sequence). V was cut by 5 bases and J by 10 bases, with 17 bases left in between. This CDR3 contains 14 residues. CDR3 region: CASSPGRTEGKLFF. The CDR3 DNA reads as TGTGCCAGCAGCCCGGGACGGACCGAGGGAAAACTGTTTTTT.

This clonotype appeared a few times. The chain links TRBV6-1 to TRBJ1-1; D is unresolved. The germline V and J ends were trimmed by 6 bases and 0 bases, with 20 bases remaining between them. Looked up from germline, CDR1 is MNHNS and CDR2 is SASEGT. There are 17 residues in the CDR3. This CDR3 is CASRPPWGLGMNTEAFF. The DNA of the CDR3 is TGTGCCAGCAGACCCCCATGGGGATTGGGCATGAACACTGAAGCTTTCTTT.

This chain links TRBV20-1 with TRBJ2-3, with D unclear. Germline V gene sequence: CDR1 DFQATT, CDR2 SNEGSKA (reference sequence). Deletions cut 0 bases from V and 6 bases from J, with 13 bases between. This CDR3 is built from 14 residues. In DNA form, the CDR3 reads TGCAGTGCTAGAGATAGCCTGGGGAAGGATACGCAGTATTTT. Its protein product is CSARDSLGKDTQYF.

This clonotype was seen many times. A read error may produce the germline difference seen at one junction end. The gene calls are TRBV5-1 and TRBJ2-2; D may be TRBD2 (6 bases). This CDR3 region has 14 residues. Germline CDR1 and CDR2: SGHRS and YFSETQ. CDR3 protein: CASSFRGSTGELFF. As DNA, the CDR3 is TGTGCCAGCAGCTTTCGGGGGTCCACCGGGGAGCTGTTTTTT.

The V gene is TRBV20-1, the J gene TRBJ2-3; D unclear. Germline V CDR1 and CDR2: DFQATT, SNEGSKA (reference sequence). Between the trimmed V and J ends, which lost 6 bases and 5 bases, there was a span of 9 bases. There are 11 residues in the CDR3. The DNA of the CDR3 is TGCAGTGCAAGCGCCTTAGATACGCAGTATTTT. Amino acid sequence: CSASALDTQYF.

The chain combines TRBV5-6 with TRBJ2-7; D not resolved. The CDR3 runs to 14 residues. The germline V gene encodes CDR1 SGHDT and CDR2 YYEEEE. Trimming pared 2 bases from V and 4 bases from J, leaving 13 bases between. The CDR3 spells CASSFWLESYEQYF. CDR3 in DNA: TGTGCCAGCAGCTTTTGGTTGGAGTCATACGAGCAGTACTTC.

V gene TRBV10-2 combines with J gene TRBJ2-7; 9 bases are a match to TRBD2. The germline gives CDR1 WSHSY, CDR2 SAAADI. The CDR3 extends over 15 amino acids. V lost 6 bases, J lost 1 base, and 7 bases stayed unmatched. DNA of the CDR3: TGCGCCAGCAGGAATAGCGGGGGACAATCCTACGAGCAGTACGTC. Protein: CASRNSGGQSYEQYV.

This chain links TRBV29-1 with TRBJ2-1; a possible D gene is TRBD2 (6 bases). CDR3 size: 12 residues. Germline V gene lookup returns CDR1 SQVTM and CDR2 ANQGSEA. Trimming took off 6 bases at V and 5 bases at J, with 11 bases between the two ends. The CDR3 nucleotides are TGCAGCGTAGCGGGTAAAAACAATGAGCAGTTCTTC. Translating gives CSVAGKNNEQFF.

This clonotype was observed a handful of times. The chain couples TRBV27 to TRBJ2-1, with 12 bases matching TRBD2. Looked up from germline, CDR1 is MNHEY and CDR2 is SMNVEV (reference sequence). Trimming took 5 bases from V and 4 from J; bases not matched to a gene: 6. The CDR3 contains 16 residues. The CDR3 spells CASSPSGGAKYNEQFF. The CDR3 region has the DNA TGTGCCAGCAGTCCTAGCGGGGGGGCCAAGTACAATGAGCAGTTCTTC.

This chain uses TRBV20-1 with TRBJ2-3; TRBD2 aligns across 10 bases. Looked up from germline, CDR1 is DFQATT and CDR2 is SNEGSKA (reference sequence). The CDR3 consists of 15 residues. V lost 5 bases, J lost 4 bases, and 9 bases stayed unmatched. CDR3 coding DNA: TGCAGTGCTGGACGAGCTAGCGGGAGTTCAGATACGCAGTATTTT. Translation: CSAGRASGSSDTQYF.

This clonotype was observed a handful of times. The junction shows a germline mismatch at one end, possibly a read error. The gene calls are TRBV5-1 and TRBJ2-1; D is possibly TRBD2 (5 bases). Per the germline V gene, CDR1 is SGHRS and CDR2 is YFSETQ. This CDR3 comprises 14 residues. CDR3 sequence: CASSFGSSYNEQFF. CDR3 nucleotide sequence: TGTGCCAGCAGCTTTGGGAGCTCCTACAATGAGCAGTTCTTC.

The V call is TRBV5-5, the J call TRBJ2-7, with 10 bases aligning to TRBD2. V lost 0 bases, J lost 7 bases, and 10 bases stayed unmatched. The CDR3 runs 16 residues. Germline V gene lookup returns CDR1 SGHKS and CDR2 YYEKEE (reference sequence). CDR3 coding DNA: TGTGCCAGCAGCTTGGATTCGGCTAGCGGGAGACTTGAGCAGTACTTC. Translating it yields CASSLDSASGRLEQYF.

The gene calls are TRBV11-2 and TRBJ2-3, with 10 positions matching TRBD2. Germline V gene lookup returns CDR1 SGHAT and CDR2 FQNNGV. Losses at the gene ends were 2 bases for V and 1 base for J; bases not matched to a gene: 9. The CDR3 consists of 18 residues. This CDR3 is CASSLRSGRADRTDTQYF. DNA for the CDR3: TGTGCCAGCAGCTTACGGAGCGGGAGGGCCGACCGCACAGATACGCAGTATTTT.

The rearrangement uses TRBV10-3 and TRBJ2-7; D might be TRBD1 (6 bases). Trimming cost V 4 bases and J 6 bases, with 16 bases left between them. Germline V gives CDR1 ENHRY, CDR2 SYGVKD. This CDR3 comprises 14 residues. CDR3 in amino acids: CAISVGQGLGEQYF. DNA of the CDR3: TGTGCCATCAGTGTGGGCCAGGGGTTGGGCGAGCAGTACTTC.

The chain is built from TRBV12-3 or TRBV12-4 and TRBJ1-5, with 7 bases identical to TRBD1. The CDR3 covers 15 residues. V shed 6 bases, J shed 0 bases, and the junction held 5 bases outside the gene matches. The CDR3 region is CASSRTGPSNQPQHF. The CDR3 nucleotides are TGTGCCAGCAGCCGGACAGGACCTAGCAATCAGCCCCAGCATTTT.

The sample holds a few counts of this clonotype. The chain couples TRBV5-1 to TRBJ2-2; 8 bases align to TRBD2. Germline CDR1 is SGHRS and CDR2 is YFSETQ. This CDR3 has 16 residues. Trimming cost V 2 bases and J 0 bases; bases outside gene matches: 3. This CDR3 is CASSFTSGANTGELFF. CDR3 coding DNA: TGCGCCAGCAGCTTTACTAGCGGCGCGAACACCGGGGAGCTGTTTTTT.

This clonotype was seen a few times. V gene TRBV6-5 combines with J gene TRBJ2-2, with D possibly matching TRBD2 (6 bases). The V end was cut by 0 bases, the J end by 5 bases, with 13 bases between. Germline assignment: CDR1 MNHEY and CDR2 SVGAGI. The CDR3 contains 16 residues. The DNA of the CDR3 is TGTGCCAGCAGTTACTCGGACGGGAGAGGGACCGGGGAGCTGTTTTTT. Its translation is CASSYSDGRGTGELFF.

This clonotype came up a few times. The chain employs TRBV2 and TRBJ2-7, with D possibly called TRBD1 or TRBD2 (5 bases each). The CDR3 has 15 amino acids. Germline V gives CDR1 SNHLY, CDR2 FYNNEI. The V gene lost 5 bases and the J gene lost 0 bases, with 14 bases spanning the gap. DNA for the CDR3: TGTGCCAGCAGTCCACGCTCTGGGGGCTCCTACGAGCAGTACTTC. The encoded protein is CASSPRSGGSYEQYF.